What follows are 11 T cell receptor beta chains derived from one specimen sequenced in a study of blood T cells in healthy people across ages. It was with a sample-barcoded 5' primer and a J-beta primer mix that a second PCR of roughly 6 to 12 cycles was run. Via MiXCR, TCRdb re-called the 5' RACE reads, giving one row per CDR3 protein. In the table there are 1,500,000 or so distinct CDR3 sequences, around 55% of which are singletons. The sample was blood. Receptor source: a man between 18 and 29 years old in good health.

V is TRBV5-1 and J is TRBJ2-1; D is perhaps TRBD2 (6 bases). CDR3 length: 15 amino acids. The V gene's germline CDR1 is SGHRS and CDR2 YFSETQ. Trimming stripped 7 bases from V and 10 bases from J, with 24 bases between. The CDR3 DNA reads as TGCGCCAGCGCCTCAGGGCCAGCGGGTCTTCGCGAGCAGTTCTTC. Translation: CASASGPAGLREQFF. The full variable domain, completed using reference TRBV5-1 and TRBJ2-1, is KAGVTQTPRYLIKTRGQQVTLSCSPISGHRSVSWYQQTPGQGLQFLFEYFSETQRNKGNFPGRFSGRQFSNSRSEMNVSTLELGDSALYLCASASGPAGLREQFFGPGTRLTVL.

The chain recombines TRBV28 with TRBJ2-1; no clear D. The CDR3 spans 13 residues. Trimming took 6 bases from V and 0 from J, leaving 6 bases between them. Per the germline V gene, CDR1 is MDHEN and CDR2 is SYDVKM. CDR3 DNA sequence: TGTGCCAGCAGGGCGCCCTCCTACAATGAGCAGTTCTTC. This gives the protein CASRAPSYNEQFF.

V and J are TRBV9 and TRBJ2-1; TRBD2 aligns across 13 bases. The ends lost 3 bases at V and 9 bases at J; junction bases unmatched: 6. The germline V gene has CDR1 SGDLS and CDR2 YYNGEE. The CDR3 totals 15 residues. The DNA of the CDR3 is TGTGCCAGCAGCGACTGGACTAGCGGGAGAGGTGAGCAGTTCTTC. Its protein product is CASSDWTSGRGEQFF.

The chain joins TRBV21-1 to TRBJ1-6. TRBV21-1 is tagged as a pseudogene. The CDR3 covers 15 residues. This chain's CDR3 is CASSNRDGQYSPLHF. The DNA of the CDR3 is TGTGCCAGCAGCAATAGGGACGGCCAATATTCACCCCTCCACTTT.

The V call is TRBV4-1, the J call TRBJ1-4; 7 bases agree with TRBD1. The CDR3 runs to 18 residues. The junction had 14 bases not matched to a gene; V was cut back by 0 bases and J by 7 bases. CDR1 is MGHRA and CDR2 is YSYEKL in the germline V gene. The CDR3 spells CASSQDAGTALSLEKLFF. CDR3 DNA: TGCGCCAGCAGCCAAGATGCAGGGACAGCACTTTCCCTTGAAAAACTGTTTTTT.

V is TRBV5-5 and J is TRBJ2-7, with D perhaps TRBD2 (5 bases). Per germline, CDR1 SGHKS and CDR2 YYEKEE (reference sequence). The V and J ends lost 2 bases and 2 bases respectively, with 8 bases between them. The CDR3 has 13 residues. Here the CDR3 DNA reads TGTGCCAGCAGCTTCATTAGCGCCTACGAGCAGTACTTC. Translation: CASSFISAYEQYF.

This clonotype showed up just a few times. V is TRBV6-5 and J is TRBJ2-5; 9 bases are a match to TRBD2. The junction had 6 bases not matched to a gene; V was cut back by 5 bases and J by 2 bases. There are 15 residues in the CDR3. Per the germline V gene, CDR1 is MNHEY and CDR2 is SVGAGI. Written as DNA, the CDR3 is TGTGCCAGCAGTGACGGCACTAGCGGGCAAGAGACCCAGTACTTC. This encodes CASSDGTSGQETQYF.

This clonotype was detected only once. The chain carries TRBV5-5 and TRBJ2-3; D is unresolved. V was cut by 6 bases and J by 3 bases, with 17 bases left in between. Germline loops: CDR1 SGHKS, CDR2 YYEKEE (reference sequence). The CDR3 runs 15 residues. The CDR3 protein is CASTSMVGVTDTQYF. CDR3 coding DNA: TGTGCCAGCACCTCAATGGTTGGGGTAACAGATACGCAGTATTTT.

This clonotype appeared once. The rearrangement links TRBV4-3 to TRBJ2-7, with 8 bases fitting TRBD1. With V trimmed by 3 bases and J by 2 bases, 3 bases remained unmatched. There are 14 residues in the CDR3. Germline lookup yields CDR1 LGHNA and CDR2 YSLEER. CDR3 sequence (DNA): TGCGCCAGCAGCCAGGACAGGGCCCCCTACGAGCAGTACTTC. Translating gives CASSQDRAPYEQYF.

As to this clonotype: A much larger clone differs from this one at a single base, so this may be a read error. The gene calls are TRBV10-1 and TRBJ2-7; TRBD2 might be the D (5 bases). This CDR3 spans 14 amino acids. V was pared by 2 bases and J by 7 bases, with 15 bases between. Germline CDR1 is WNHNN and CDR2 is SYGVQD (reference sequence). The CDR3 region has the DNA TGCGCCAGCAGTGAGCGGGAATCCTACAATGAGCAGTACTTC. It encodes CASSERESYNEQYF.

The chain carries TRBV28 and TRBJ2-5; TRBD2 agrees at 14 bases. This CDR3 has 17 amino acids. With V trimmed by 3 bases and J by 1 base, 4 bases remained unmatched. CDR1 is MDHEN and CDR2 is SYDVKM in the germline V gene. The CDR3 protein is CASSFPGLAGGQETQYF. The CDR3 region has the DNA TGTGCCAGCAGTTTCCCCGGACTAGCGGGGGGCCAAGAGACCCAGTACTTC. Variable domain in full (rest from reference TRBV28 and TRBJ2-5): DVKVTQSSRYLVKRTGEKVFLECVQDMDHENMFWYRQDPGLGLRLIYFSYDVKMKEKGDIPEGYSVSREKKERFSLILESASTNQTSMYLCASSFPGLAGGQETQYFGPGTRLLVL.